This TCR beta chain was recovered during a study of response to subunit inactivated influenza vaccine. Study results and limitations: Every seasonal influenza vaccination brings in few new T cells, the authors suggested.

This clonotype was seen only a few times. What it binds is not known. From the RT-PCR reads, TCRdb called clonotypes with MiXCR, one entry per CDR3 protein. The table shows a few hundred thousand distinct CDR3 sequences, with about 15% occurring only once. The source material was PBMCs from blood, sampled 11 to 12 days after vaccination. The sequence was obtained from a man aged 50 to 60 who received an inactivated influenza vaccine.

The CDR3 region is CASSYRVPKNIQYF. The CDR3 DNA reads as TGTGCCAGCAGTTACAGGGTCCCCAAAAACATTCAGTACTTC. The V gene is TRBV6-2 or TRBV6-3, the J gene TRBJ2-4; D remains ambiguous. This CDR3 region has 14 residues. The ends were cut back, 2 bases at V and 2 bases at J, with 7 bases in the middle. The germline V gene has CDR1 MNHEY and CDR2 SVGEGT.